These 30 T cell receptor beta chains were sequenced from one sample in a study of T cell responses to AZD1222 COVID-19 vaccine. Clones were sequenced by immunoSEQ multiplex PCR, and TCRdb holds only the in-frame ones, with some missing. The sample comprises 100,000 or so clones, 87% of which are singletons, and more than 15% rests with the top ten. The sample in question was peripheral blood, obtained on day 0 of AZD1222 vaccination. All receptors derive from an adult in good health.

The chain couples TRBV5-5 to TRBJ1-1; unclear D gene. This CDR3 spans 15 amino acids. The ends were cut back, 2 bases at V and 0 bases at J, with 11 bases in the middle. Germline values: CDR1 SGHKS, CDR2 YYEKEE (reference sequence). CDR3 amino acids: CASSFYPGMNTEAFF. In DNA, the CDR3 is TGTGCCAGCAGCTTTTATCCGGGCATGAACACTGAAGCTTTCTTT.

The rearrangement uses TRBV12-3 or TRBV12-4 and TRBJ1-1; D ambiguous. CDR3 length: 11 amino acids. V was shortened by 7 bases and J by 11 bases, with 14 bases between the two germline ends. The CDR3 protein is CASTLAGYAFF. The CDR3 nucleotides read TGTGCCAGCACTCTGGCGGGTTATGCTTTCTTT.

The V and J genes are TRBV19 and TRBJ2-1, with D perhaps TRBD1 or TRBD2 (6 bases each). There are 15 residues in the CDR3. Germline loops: CDR1 LNHDA, CDR2 SQIVND (reference sequence). V was clipped by 1 base and J by 8 bases, with 15 bases between them. Here the CDR3 reads CASSIASGGGYEQFF. The DNA for the CDR3 is TGTGCCAGTAGTATAGCCAGCGGAGGGGGGTATGAGCAGTTCTTC.

This clone was seen only a few times. DNA for the CDR3: TGCGCCAGCAGTGAGTCGGTGGGGTACTATGGCTACACCTTC. This sequence encodes CASSESVGYYGYTF. The chain is built from TRBV10-2 and TRBJ1-2; D remains unclear. The CDR3 has 14 residues. CDR1 WSHSY and CDR2 SAAADI come from the germline V gene. The V gene lost 0 bases and the J gene lost 3 bases, with 8 bases spanning the gap.

This chain uses TRBV9 with TRBJ2-7; weak D call: TRBD2 (6 bases). V was cut by 0 bases and J by 2 bases, with 12 bases left in between. Germline assignment: CDR1 SGDLS and CDR2 YYNGEE. This CDR3 is built from 15 residues. The CDR3 sequence is CASSVGRGTPYEQYF. The DNA of the CDR3 is TGTGCCAGCAGCGTAGGGAGGGGAACCCCCTACGAGCAGTACTTC.

This clone was counted a single time. The CDR3 DNA reads TGTGCCGGCGAGGCAGTGGGGTCCTATGGCTACACCTTC. Amino acid sequence: CAGEAVGSYGYTF. The gene calls are TRBV6-5 and TRBJ1-2, with no clear D. CDR3 length equals 13 residues. CDR1 and CDR2 from the germline V gene are MNHEY and SVGAGI. V dropped 11 bases and J dropped 4 bases, with 17 bases sitting between them.

The V gene is TRBV29-1, the J gene TRBJ1-4; 8 bases are a match to TRBD1. Germline V gives CDR1 SQVTM, CDR2 ANQGSEA. CDR3 length equals 15 residues. With 5 bases clipped from V and 3 bases from J, the junction kept 8 bases outside the gene matches. CDR3 nucleotide sequence: TGCAGCGTTAAACAACAGGGGGAGGCTAATGAAAAACTGTTTTTT. This sequence encodes CSVKQQGEANEKLFF.

This chain joins TRBV25-1 and TRBJ1-4; 7 bases fit TRBD1. Trimming cost V 1 base and J 8 bases; bases outside gene matches: 7. The CDR3 has 15 residues. Germline CDR1 and CDR2: MGHDK and SYGVNS. The CDR3 DNA sequence: TGTGCCAGCAGTGAATTTGCAGGGGGTTCGGAAAAACTGTTTTTT. It translates to CASSEFAGGSEKLFF.

This chain uses TRBV6-2 or TRBV6-3 with TRBJ1-5; 12 positions match TRBD1. The trim removed 10 bases at V and 7 bases at J, leaving 11 bases unmatched. The length of the CDR3 is 15 residues. Germline V CDR1 and CDR2: MNHEY, SVGEGT. The CDR3, as DNA: TGTGCCAACAGCTGGGGACAGGGGGCGTACCAGCCCCAGCATTTT. Its translation: CANSWGQGAYQPQHF.

This sequence joins TRBV19 and TRBJ2-6; unclear D gene. Trimming took 3 bases from V and 0 from J, leaving 6 bases between them. CDR1 and CDR2 (germline): LNHDA, SQIVND (reference sequence). CDR3 length: 15 amino acids. The CDR3 protein is CASSIGNSGANVLTF. The DNA of the CDR3 is TGTGCCAGTAGTATCGGTAACTCTGGGGCCAACGTCCTGACTTTC.

V is TRBV6-1 and J is TRBJ1-3, with D maybe TRBD1 (6 bases). V was shortened by 2 bases and J by 2 bases, with 10 bases between the two germline ends. Germline values: CDR1 MNHNS, CDR2 SASEGT. The CDR3 is 15 residues long. DNA for the CDR3: TGTGCCAGCAGTGAACAGAACAGGGCTGGAAACACCATATATTTT. Residues: CASSEQNRAGNTIYF.

The chain joins TRBV5-8 to TRBJ1-2; TRBD1 might be the D (5 bases). Trimming pared 4 bases from V and 3 bases from J, leaving 13 bases between. CDR1 is SGHTS and CDR2 is YDEGEE in the germline V gene. This CDR3 has 14 amino acids. CDR3 in amino acids: CASSPLQEHYGYTF. The CDR3 DNA reads as TGTGCCAGCAGCCCTCTACAGGAGCACTATGGCTACACCTTC.

V is TRBV19 and J is TRBJ1-5; D is unresolved. Trimming removed 6 bases at V and 0 bases at J, with 12 bases between. The CDR3 runs to 15 residues. Germline CDR1 is LNHDA and CDR2 is SQIVND (reference sequence). The CDR3 spells CASSRGGYSNQPQHF. CDR3 nucleotide sequence: TGTGCCAGTAGCCGGGGAGGTTATAGCAATCAGCCCCAGCATTTT.

This chain uses TRBV18 with TRBJ1-2; no clear D. The germline gives CDR1 KGHSH, CDR2 LQKENI. The CDR3 is 14 amino acids. With 3 bases removed from V and 1 base from J, the gap between germline ends came to 9 bases. The CDR3 nucleotides read TGTGCCAGCTCACCCGACCGTTATAACTATGGCTACACCTTC. Amino acid sequence: CASSPDRYNYGYTF.

The genes are TRBV9 and TRBJ2-7, with D unresolved. CDR1 SGDLS and CDR2 YYNGEE come from the germline V gene. This CDR3 has 16 residues. The V end was cut by 0 bases, the J end by 2 bases, with 15 bases between. CDR3 in DNA: TGTGCCAGCAGCGTAGAGATCCAGGCATATCCCTACGAGCAGTACTTC. Amino acid sequence: CASSVEIQAYPYEQYF.

The table lists this clone with a count of one. The V gene is TRBV6-5, the J gene TRBJ1-5, with unresolved D. Trimming shortened V by 6 bases and J by 4 bases, and 16 bases separated the two germline ends. The CDR3 has 15 residues. Germline assignment: CDR1 MNHEY and CDR2 SVGAGI. The CDR3 here is CASSILATINQPQHF. CDR3 nucleotides: TGTGCCAGCAGCATACTCGCAACGATAAATCAGCCCCAGCATTTT.

This chain connects TRBV7-9 to TRBJ2-7, with 7 bases aligning to TRBD1. Germline V gene sequence: CDR1 SEHNR, CDR2 FQNEAQ (reference sequence). The CDR3 covers 13 residues. Trimming took 4 bases from V and 3 from J; bases not matched to a gene: 3. CDR3 sequence (DNA): TGTGCCAGCAGCTGGGACAGTGACTACGAGCAGTACTTC. It translates to CASSWDSDYEQYF.

Regarding this clone: An end of the junction does not agree with germline; a read error may underlie this. The chain is built from TRBV6-6 and TRBJ2-7, with 8 bases matching TRBD2. Germline CDR1 reads MNHNY; CDR2 reads SVGAGI (reference sequence). The CDR3 spans 14 residues. CDR3 coding DNA: TGTGACAGCAGTGGTAGCGGGACCTCCTACGAGCAGTACTTC. This gives the protein CDSSGSGTSYEQYF.

J is TRBJ2-7 and V is TRBV25-1, with D possibly being TRBD1 (6 bases). CDR3 length equals 13 residues. V lost 3 bases to trimming and J lost 4 bases, with 10 bases between them. Germline V gene lookup returns CDR1 MGHDK and CDR2 SYGVNS. In DNA form, the CDR3 reads TGTGCCAGCAGTGAGGGGGCGAGGTACGAGCAGTACTTC. It specifies CASSEGARYEQYF.

The V and J genes are TRBV6-5 and TRBJ1-2; D ambiguous. The CDR3 contains 14 residues. Germline CDR1 reads MNHEY; CDR2 reads SVGAGI. Trimming left V 0 bases short and J 4 bases short, with 9 bases between. CDR3 protein: CASSYSYTSYGYTF. The CDR3 DNA reads as TGTGCCAGCAGTTACTCGTACACCTCCTATGGCTACACCTTC.

This clone was detected only once. The V call is TRBV7-2, the J call TRBJ2-2; maybe TRBD2 (6 bases). Trimming pared 5 bases from V and 3 bases from J, leaving 10 bases between. CDR3 size: 14 residues. Germline V gives CDR1 SGHTA, CDR2 FQGNSA. In DNA, the CDR3 is TGTGCCAGCAGCACGAGGAGGGACACCGGGGAGCTGTTTTTT. This sequence encodes CASSTRRDTGELFF.

This clone has more than one count but fewer than ten. The chain recombines TRBV11-2 with TRBJ1-1; D gene unclear. Germline assignment: CDR1 SGHAT and CDR2 FQNNGV. The V end lost 3 bases, the J end lost 1 base, and 9 bases lay between the germline ends. The CDR3 totals 14 residues. The CDR3 spells CASSFAEANTEAFF. For the CDR3, the DNA is TGTGCCAGCAGCTTTGCAGAAGCGAACACTGAAGCTTTCTTT.

The chain couples TRBV7-9 to TRBJ1-6; 9 nucleotides agree with TRBD1. Germline values: CDR1 SEHNR, CDR2 FQNEAQ (reference sequence). V shed 5 bases, J shed 17 bases, and the junction held 7 bases outside the gene matches. The CDR3 runs 12 residues. CDR3 sequence (DNA): TGTGCCAGCAGCGCCGACAGGGGGGCCTTCCACTTT. Its protein product is CASSADRGAFHF.

This chain connects TRBV4-1 to TRBJ1-1; 8 bases align to TRBD1. The CDR3 sequence is 14 residues long. V lost 6 bases to trimming and J lost 1 base; unmatched junction nucleotides: 4. CDR1 and CDR2 (germline): MGHRA, YSYEKL. The DNA for the CDR3 is TGCGCCAGCAGTACAGGGGGGACGAACACTGAAGCTTTCTTT. Translated: CASSTGGTNTEAFF.

The rearrangement uses TRBV7-7 and TRBJ2-2, with D perhaps matching TRBD1 or TRBD2 (5 bases each). Germline V lookup: CDR1 SSHAT, CDR2 FNYEAQ (reference sequence). The CDR3 totals 17 residues. V was cut by 4 bases and J by 4 bases, with 19 bases left in between. The CDR3, as DNA: TGTGCCAGCAGCTCGGGACCTCTGAACTCGGGCACCGGGGAGCTGTTTTTT. Its translation: CASSSGPLNSGTGELFF. The full variable domain, rest sourced from reference TRBV7-7 and TRBJ2-2, is GAGVSQSPRYKVTKRGQDVTLRCDPISSHATLYWYQQALGQGPEFLTYFNYEAQPDKSGLPSDRFSAERPEGSISTLTIQRTEQRDSAMYRCASSSGPLNSGTGELFFGEGSRLTVL.

The chain carries TRBV4-1 and TRBJ1-1; 7 positions match TRBD1. With V trimmed by 4 bases and J by 1 base, 3 bases remained unmatched. Germline V lookup: CDR1 MGHRA, CDR2 YSYEKL. The CDR3 sequence is 14 residues long. The CDR3 region has the DNA TGCGCCAGCAGCCCCTGGACAGGGAACACTGAAGCTTTCTTT. Protein product: CASSPWTGNTEAFF.

The chain has TRBV18 and TRBJ1-1; D is perhaps TRBD1 (5 bases). The V end lost 1 base, the J end lost 1 base, and 7 bases lay between the germline ends. The V gene's germline CDR1 is KGHSH and CDR2 LQKENI. This CDR3 has 14 amino acids. The CDR3 DNA reads as TGTGCCAGCTCACCACAAGGGGAGAACACTGAAGCTTTCTTT. This encodes CASSPQGENTEAFF.

The CDR3 region is CASSDRVKTEAFF. The CDR3 nucleotides read TGTGCCAGCAGCGACAGGGTTAAGACTGAAGCTTTCTTT. The chain combines TRBV5-4 with TRBJ1-1; 7 bases agree with TRBD1. The CDR3 length is 13 residues. J lost 5 bases, V lost 4 bases, and 5 bases had no gene match. The germline CDR1 and CDR2 sequences are SGHNT and YYREEE (reference sequence).

The chain is built from TRBV2 and TRBJ1-2; D is unclear. CDR3 length: 12 amino acids. CDR1 is SNHLY, CDR2 FYNNEI, per germline. V lost 1 base and J lost 8, with 8 bases in between. The CDR3 sequence: CASSEGFSGYTF. CDR3 nucleotides: TGTGCCAGCAGTGAAGGGTTCTCCGGCTACACCTTC.

The V call is TRBV5-4, the J call TRBJ2-7; perhaps TRBD2 as D (6 bases). CDR1 is SGHNT, CDR2 YYREEE, per germline (reference sequence). The CDR3 is 12 amino acids. The V gene lost 2 bases and the J gene lost 7 bases, with 10 bases spanning the gap. CDR3 sequence (DNA): TGTGCCAGCAGCTTACAACGGGGGGAGCAGTACTTC. It codes for CASSLQRGEQYF.